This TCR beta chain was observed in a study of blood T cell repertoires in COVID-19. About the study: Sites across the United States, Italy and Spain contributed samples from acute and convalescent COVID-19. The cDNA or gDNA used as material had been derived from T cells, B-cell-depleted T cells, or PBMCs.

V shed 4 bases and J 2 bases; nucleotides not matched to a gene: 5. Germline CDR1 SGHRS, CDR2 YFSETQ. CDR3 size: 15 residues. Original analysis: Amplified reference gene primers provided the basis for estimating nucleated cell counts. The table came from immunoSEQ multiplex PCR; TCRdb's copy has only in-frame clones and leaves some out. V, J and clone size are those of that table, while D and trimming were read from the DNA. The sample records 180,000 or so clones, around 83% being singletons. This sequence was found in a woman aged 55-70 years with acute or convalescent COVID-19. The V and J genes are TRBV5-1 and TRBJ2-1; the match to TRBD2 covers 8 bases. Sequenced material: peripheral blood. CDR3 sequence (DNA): TGCGCCAGCAGCCCGGGGGGGGAGCCCTACAATGAGCAGTTCTTC. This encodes CASSPGGEPYNEQFF.